These 27 T cell receptor beta chains came from one sample sequenced in a study of T-cell reconstitution after alpha-beta-depleted transplantation in children (dated by TCRdb to 2016 to 2018). In light of the paper, this sample's treatment or condition label describes: allogeneic hematopoietic cell transplantation with graft depleted of TCRalphabeta T cells and CD19 B cells. The library was obtained by PCR. Data came from an Illumina HiSeq 2500. TCR library preparation used molecular barcoding, with unique molecular identifiers applied to normalize quantification of the TCRbeta repertoire. TCRdb cleaned the public reads at Q25 with fastp, built clones with MiXCR and kept in-frame beta chains. Identical CDR3 proteins give one entry, which carries the most common genes and DNA. This sample comprises about 200,000 distinct CDR3 sequences, approximately 6.9% of them detected only once. Together, the top ten hold about 6% of the sample.

Specimen: PBMCs, collected before TCRalphabeta/CD19-depleted stem cell transplant. Receptors were obtained from a boy aged 2 to 10 with acute lymphoblastic leukemia, due to receive a stem cell transplant.

This clonotype was seen many times. The V call is TRBV5-1, the J call TRBJ2-5; 12 positions agree with TRBD2. CDR3 length: 16 residues. V gave up 1 base and J gave up 1 base; unmatched junction bases: 2. Germline V CDR1 and CDR2: SGHRS, YFSETQ. For the CDR3, the DNA is TGCGCCAGCAGCTTGACGACTAGCGGGGGCCAAGAGACCCAGTACTTC. Translation: CASSLTTSGGQETQYF.

This chain uses TRBV6-5 with TRBJ2-7; D is unclear. Germline CDR1 MNHEY, CDR2 SVGAGI. The CDR3 spans 12 residues. V lost 8 bases and J 0 bases, leaving 8 bases between the germline ends. CDR3 in DNA: TGTGCCAGCCGGTCTAACTCCTACGAGCAGTACTTC. This sequence encodes CASRSNSYEQYF.

The chain carries TRBV20-1 and TRBJ1-6; TRBD1 aligns across 9 bases. The CDR3 length is 18 residues. Looked up from germline, CDR1 is DFQATT and CDR2 is SNEGSKA (reference sequence). V gave up 3 bases and J gave up 0 bases; unmatched junction bases: 9. The CDR3 bases are TGCAGTGCTAGCCGCCGGACAGGGGATTTCTCCTATAATTCACCCCTCCACTTT. This encodes CSASRRTGDFSYNSPLHF.

The table lists this clonotype with many counts. The chain uses TRBV10-3 and TRBJ2-2; D is ambiguous. In germline, CDR1 is ENHRY, CDR2 SYGVKD. V gave up 6 bases and J gave up 6 bases, with 5 bases separating them. The CDR3 has 11 amino acids. The CDR3 region is CAIRDPGELFF. The CDR3 DNA is TGTGCCATCAGGGACCCCGGGGAGCTGTTTTTT.

There are a few counts of this clonotype. The chain joins TRBV29-1 to TRBJ2-3, with 8 bases identical to TRBD1. Germline V CDR1 and CDR2: SQVTM, ANQGSEA. The CDR3 length is 14 residues. V gave up 6 bases and J gave up 2 bases; unmatched junction bases: 7. As DNA, the CDR3 is TGCAGCGTGGTCGGGACAGGATACACAGATACGCAGTATTTT. It translates to CSVVGTGYTDTQYF.

This chain connects TRBV12-3 or TRBV12-4 to TRBJ2-7, with D possibly being TRBD1 (5 bases). CDR3 length equals 16 residues. With 3 bases removed from V and 4 bases from J, the gap between germline ends came to 19 bases. In DNA, the CDR3 is TGTGCCAGCAGTTTTGCCAGGGCCGCCCATTCGTACGAGCAGTACTTC. The encoded protein is CASSFARAAHSYEQYF.

The V and J genes are TRBV29-1 and TRBJ1-2; TRBD1 matches 8 bases. The germline V gene has CDR1 SQVTM and CDR2 ANQGSEA. The trim removed 6 bases at V and 4 bases at J, leaving 13 bases unmatched. The CDR3 totals 15 residues. This CDR3 is CSVSSQGAIGYGYTF. The CDR3 DNA reads as TGCAGCGTCAGCAGTCAGGGGGCGATCGGCTATGGCTACACCTTC.

This chain connects TRBV12-3 or TRBV12-4 to TRBJ1-1; no clear D gene. The CDR3 totals 13 residues. The ends were cut back, 5 bases at V and 0 bases at J, with 7 bases in the middle. The CDR3 DNA sequence: TGTGCCAGCAGTACCCAGATGAACACTGAAGCTTTCTTT. Amino acids: CASSTQMNTEAFF.

This clonotype has a count of ten or more. The genes are TRBV11-2 and TRBJ2-1, with TRBD1 matching over 8 bases. V was clipped by 3 bases and J by 9 bases; unmatched bases: 7. The germline CDR1 and CDR2 sequences are SGHAT and FQNNGV. CDR3 length: 14 amino acids. CDR3 sequence reads: CASSLTWTGSEQFF. The DNA of the CDR3 is TGTGCCAGCAGCTTGACTTGGACAGGGAGTGAGCAGTTCTTC.

At least ten counts were recorded for this clonotype. The CDR3 nucleotides are TGTGCCAGCAGCCCAAGCGGGGGCAGGGGGGCCGCTGAAGCTTTCTTT. Translated, it gives CASSPSGGRGAAEAFF. The J gene is TRBJ1-1, the V gene TRBV7-2, with 7 bases lining up with TRBD1. Germline CDR1 is SGHTA and CDR2 is FQGNSA. CDR3 length: 16 amino acids. J was trimmed by 6 bases and V by 5 bases; bases with no gene match: 15.

This clonotype has a handful of counts. The chain recombines TRBV10-3 with TRBJ2-2; 9 nucleotides agree with TRBD1. V lost 6 bases and J lost 6; bases outside the gene matches: 17. CDR1 is ENHRY and CDR2 is SYGVKD in the germline V gene. The length of the CDR3 is 18 residues. Here the CDR3 reads CAIRQGQGGPSGPGELFF. Written as DNA, the CDR3 is TGTGCCATCAGACAGGGACAGGGAGGCCCTTCCGGGCCCGGGGAGCTGTTTTTT.

The rearrangement uses TRBV30 and TRBJ1-4, with D hard to call. The CDR3 has 12 amino acids. Germline V CDR1 and CDR2: GTSNPN, SVGIG (reference sequence). V lost 3 bases, J lost 8 bases, and 10 bases lay in between. The CDR3 loop is CAWSISGEKLFF. The CDR3 region has the DNA TGTGCCTGGAGCATATCCGGGGAAAAACTGTTTTTT.

This chain links TRBV7-8 with TRBJ2-1; D is perhaps TRBD1 or TRBD2 (5 bases each). The CDR3 has 12 amino acids. CDR1 and CDR2 (germline): SGHVS, FQNEAQ. Trimming shortened V by 5 bases and J by 9 bases, and 11 bases separated the two germline ends. CDR3 region: CASSPGPLEQFF. The CDR3 DNA sequence: TGTGCCAGCAGCCCGGGACCTCTTGAGCAGTTCTTC.

This clonotype was observed many times. The chain recombines TRBV12-3 or TRBV12-4 with TRBJ2-1; D gene ambiguous. The CDR3 sequence is 15 residues long. V dropped 5 bases and J dropped 5 bases, with 16 bases sitting between them. CDR3 nucleotide sequence: TGTGCCAGCAGTAAATGGACCGCTGGCCACAATGAGCAGTTCTTC. It specifies CASSKWTAGHNEQFF.

This clonotype has at least ten counts. The chain is built from TRBV10-3 and TRBJ2-5; possible D gene TRBD2, 6 bases. The CDR3 sequence is 13 residues long. Germline lookup yields CDR1 ENHRY and CDR2 SYGVKD. The V and J ends lost 5 bases and 2 bases respectively, with 9 bases between them. The CDR3 is CAISPGVQETQYF. CDR3 DNA: TGTGCCATCAGTCCGGGAGTACAAGAGACCCAGTACTTC.

This clonotype showed up many times. V gene TRBV6-5 combines with J gene TRBJ1-1, with TRBD1 as a possible D gene (5 bases). V was pared by 6 bases and J by 5 bases, with 13 bases between. This CDR3 spans 13 amino acids. Germline V lookup: CDR1 MNHEY, CDR2 SVGAGI. The CDR3 sequence is CASSPGEGTEAFF. CDR3 nucleotides: TGTGCCAGCAGCCCCGGGGAGGGGACTGAAGCTTTCTTT.

This clonotype was observed a handful of times. This chain links TRBV20-1 with TRBJ2-4, with D unresolved. Germline values: CDR1 DFQATT, CDR2 SNEGSKA (reference sequence). This CDR3 is 15 amino acids long. Trimming left V 0 bases short and J 5 bases short, with 14 bases between. The CDR3 bases are TGCAGTGCTAGAGACCCGAGAGCTGGCCAAAACATTCAGTACTTC. The encoded protein is CSARDPRAGQNIQYF.

The chain joins TRBV3-1 to TRBJ1-1; D perhaps matches TRBD1 (6 bases). Between the trimmed V and J ends, which lost 4 bases and 3 bases, there was a span of 15 bases. CDR3 length: 15 residues. Germline CDR1 LGHDT, CDR2 YNNKEL (reference sequence). The CDR3 loop reads CASSPLPTGYTEAFF. The CDR3, as DNA: TGTGCCAGCAGCCCCCTCCCGACAGGCTACACTGAAGCTTTCTTT.

The chain links TRBV5-1 to TRBJ1-2; D is perhaps TRBD1 (6 bases). In germline, CDR1 is SGHRS, CDR2 YFSETQ. Deletions cut 3 bases from V and 3 bases from J, with 18 bases between. This CDR3 comprises 16 residues. Here the CDR3 reads CASSSPGGGAYYGYTF. The DNA for the CDR3 is TGCGCCAGCAGCTCCCCAGGTGGGGGGGCCTACTATGGCTACACCTTC.

This clonotype has at least ten counts. The chain is built from TRBV5-6 and TRBJ2-7, with D perhaps given as TRBD1 or TRBD2 (5 bases each). CDR3 length: 11 amino acids. The V and J ends lost 4 bases and 3 bases respectively, with 5 bases between them. CDR1 and CDR2 (germline): SGHDT, YYEEEE. The DNA of the CDR3 is TGTGCCAGCAGCGGGGGCTACGAGCAGTACTTC. It translates to CASSGGYEQYF.

This clonotype was found many times. The rearrangement joins TRBV20-1 to TRBJ2-1; TRBD2 matches 9 bases. This CDR3 contains 17 residues. V shed 5 bases and J 0 bases; nucleotides not matched to a gene: 11. Germline assignment: CDR1 DFQATT and CDR2 SNEGSKA (reference sequence). CDR3 region: CSAPRLAVLSSYNEQFF. DNA of the CDR3: TGCAGTGCTCCTCGACTAGCGGTTCTTAGCTCCTACAATGAGCAGTTCTTC.

This clonotype has a handful of counts. The chain is built from TRBV7-6 and TRBJ2-1, with TRBD1 identical over 8 bases. Looked up from germline, CDR1 is SGHVS and CDR2 is FNYEAQ. This CDR3 spans 18 amino acids. V was clipped by 4 bases and J by 0 bases; unmatched bases: 11. The CDR3 protein is CASSSTTGTGSSYNEQFF. CDR3 DNA sequence: TGTGCCAGCAGCTCGACCACCGGGACAGGAAGCTCCTACAATGAGCAGTTCTTC.

At least ten counts were recorded for this clonotype. The rearrangement joins TRBV6-2 or TRBV6-3 to TRBJ2-7, with 14 bases identical to TRBD2. Germline CDR1 reads MNHEY; CDR2 reads SVGEGT. This CDR3 has 19 amino acids. The V gene end was trimmed by 4 bases and the J gene end by 0 bases; junction bases not matched to a gene: 11. CDR3 DNA sequence: TGTGCCAGCAGTTTTACCTGGACTAGCGGGGGGATCAGCTCCTACGAGCAGTACTTC. This sequence encodes CASSFTWTSGGISSYEQYF.

At least ten counts were recorded for this clonotype. The CDR3 protein is CASSASGGANQPQHF. In DNA form, the CDR3 reads TGTGCCAGCAGTGCCTCGGGGGGCGCGAATCAGCCCCAGCATTTT. This chain connects TRBV2 to TRBJ1-5; D might be TRBD1 (6 bases). The germline gives CDR1 SNHLY, CDR2 FYNNEI. The CDR3 covers 15 residues. Trimming removed 4 bases at V and 4 bases at J, with 14 bases between.

This clonotype was picked up many times. The chain carries TRBV7-2 and TRBJ1-3; D unresolved. This CDR3 region has 14 residues. The germline gives CDR1 SGHTA, CDR2 FQGNSA. V was cut by 0 bases and J by 3 bases, with 6 bases left in between. The CDR3 loop is CASSLAGFGNTIYF. The CDR3 DNA is TGTGCCAGCAGCTTAGCGGGGTTTGGAAACACCATATATTTT.

Ten or more counts support this clonotype. CDR3 sequence (DNA): TGTGCCAGCAGTTTACCCGGGACCTACCCCTACGAGCAGTACTTC. Translated: CASSLPGTYPYEQYF. The chain combines TRBV27 with TRBJ2-7; D possibly uses TRBD1 or TRBD2 (5 bases each). This CDR3 has 15 amino acids. Trimming removed 2 bases from V and 2 bases from J, with 13 bases in between. Germline V lookup: CDR1 MNHEY, CDR2 SMNVEV (reference sequence).

This clonotype turned up a few times. The genes are TRBV11-3 and TRBJ1-1; perhaps TRBD1 as D (5 bases). CDR1 and CDR2 (germline): SGHNT, YENEEA. The CDR3 contains 16 residues. V was shortened by 3 bases and J by 5 bases, with 19 bases between the two germline ends. The CDR3 region has the DNA TGTGCCAGCAGCTTCCCGAGGGGTGGCCAACGGACTGAAGCTTTCTTT. Protein: CASSFPRGGQRTEAFF.